The 12 T cell receptor beta chains below all came from one sample that was sequenced in a study of CD8 T cells in ankylosing spondylitis. TCRdb re-analysed the 5' RACE reads in MiXCR, keeping a single row per CDR3 protein. There are about 220,000 distinct CDR3 sequences in the sample; around 16% occur only once, and approximately 40% lies in the top ten. Their antigens are not known. Regarding the study as a whole: A motif of under 10 highly homologous TCR beta variants was seen as apparently characteristic of ankylosing spondylitis blood.

Sequenced input: blood, either unsorted or a sorted T cell fraction (not recorded which). These receptors came from a male donor with ankylosing spondylitis.

This clonotype was counted a few times. The chain has TRBV20-1 and TRBJ2-7; no firm D call. This CDR3 contains 13 residues. V was cut by 0 bases and J by 1 base, with 7 bases left in between. The germline gives CDR1 DFQATT, CDR2 SNEGSKA (reference sequence). In DNA, the CDR3 is TGCAGTGCTAGAGATTCTGAATCCTACGAGCAGTACTTC. Its protein product is CSARDSESYEQYF.

This sequence joins TRBV4-1 and TRBJ2-1; 8 nucleotides align to TRBD2. Germline CDR1 is MGHRA and CDR2 is YSYEKL. With V trimmed by 2 bases and J by 8 bases, 11 bases remained unmatched. The CDR3 covers 16 residues. CDR3 DNA sequence: TGCGCCAGCAGCCAAAGCCTAGCGGGTGGTTTCGATGAGCAGTTCTTC. The encoded protein is CASSQSLAGGFDEQFF.

This chain links TRBV15 with TRBJ1-2, with D unclear. Germline lookup yields CDR1 LNHNV and CDR2 YYDKDF (reference sequence). The CDR3 contains 14 residues. The germline V and J ends were trimmed by 1 base and 8 bases, with 14 bases remaining between them. For the CDR3, the DNA is TGTGCCACCAGCAGAGGATACGAGGGTGGCGGCTACACCTTC. This gives the protein CATSRGYEGGGYTF.

A few counts support this clonotype. The V call is TRBV2, the J call TRBJ2-1; no clear D gene. Between the trimmed V and J ends, which lost 3 bases and 0 bases, there was a span of 9 bases. This CDR3 has 15 amino acids. The germline V gene has CDR1 SNHLY and CDR2 FYNNEI. For the CDR3, the DNA is TGTGCCAGCAGTGAGTCTTCAAGCTCCTACAATGAGCAGTTCTTC. It codes for CASSESSSSYNEQFF.

The J gene is TRBJ2-3, the V gene TRBV6-4, with D possibly TRBD2 on 5 matching bases. V lost 6 bases to trimming and J lost 1 base, with 14 bases between them. Germline CDR1 is MRHNA and CDR2 is SNTAGT. This CDR3 is 15 amino acids long. The CDR3 DNA follows: TGTGCCAGCAGCCCCGAATCGAGGGGCACAGATACGCAGTATTTT. Its protein product is CASSPESRGTDTQYF.

V and J are TRBV11-1 and TRBJ2-5; 11 bases line up with TRBD2. The CDR3 is 19 residues long. CDR1 and CDR2 from the germline V gene are SGHAT and FQDESV (reference sequence). The ends lost 4 bases at V and 4 bases at J; junction bases unmatched: 17. CDR3 region: CASSYPGQGSGGARETQYF. The DNA of the CDR3 is TGTGCCAGCAGCTATCCAGGACAGGGTAGCGGGGGGGCCCGAGAGACCCAGTACTTC.

This chain connects TRBV3-1 to TRBJ1-2; no clear D gene. The CDR3 consists of 15 residues. The V gene lost 1 base and the J gene lost 3 bases, with 12 bases spanning the gap. Germline CDR1 and CDR2: LGHDT and YNNKEL (reference sequence). For the CDR3, the DNA is TGTGCCAGCAGCCAAGGGCCCGGCGGGGACTATGGCTACACCTTC. Translated, it gives CASSQGPGGDYGYTF. Looking up the rest from reference TRBV3-1 and TRBJ1-2 gives the full variable domain: DTAVSQTPKYLVTQMGNDKSIKCEQNLGHDTMYWYKQDSKKFLKIMFSYNNKELIINETVPNRFSPKSPDKAHLNLHINSLELGDSAVYFCASSQGPGGDYGYTFGSGTRLTVV.

The chain employs TRBV30 and TRBJ1-3; D is unresolved. V lost 5 bases to trimming and J lost 3 bases, with 8 bases between them. Germline CDR1 GTSNPN, CDR2 SVGIG (reference sequence). The CDR3 is made up of 12 amino acids. The CDR3, as DNA: TGTGCCTGGCAGGATCTTGGAAACACCATATATTTT. This encodes CAWQDLGNTIYF.

V and J are TRBV5-6 and TRBJ2-1; 11 bases map to TRBD2. The CDR3 has 16 residues. In germline, CDR1 is SGHDT, CDR2 YYEEEE. After removal of 0 bases from V and 7 bases from J, the junction contained 6 bases not matched to a gene. The CDR3 DNA is TGTGCCAGCAGCTTGGGGGGACTAGCGGCCCGAAATGAGCAGTTCTTC. Protein product: CASSLGGLAARNEQFF.

The genes are TRBV7-3 and TRBJ2-1; TRBD1 aligns across 10 bases. The CDR3 consists of 16 residues. The V segment lost 5 bases and the J segment 3 bases; nucleotides outside the gene matches: 7. The V gene's germline CDR1 is SGHTA and CDR2 FQGTGA. CDR3 in amino acids: CASSADRDRGYNEQFF. The CDR3 coding sequence is TGTGCCAGCAGCGCCGACCGGGACAGGGGCTACAATGAGCAGTTCTTC.

This clonotype was detected only a few times. This chain joins TRBV6-1 and TRBJ1-1, with D hard to call. Per the germline V gene, CDR1 is MNHNS and CDR2 is SASEGT. This CDR3 region has 14 residues. V lost 5 bases to trimming and J lost 0 bases, with 10 bases between them. The CDR3 DNA reads as TGTGCCAGCAGTCCCGGACGCGTGAACACTGAAGCTTTCTTT. As protein: CASSPGRVNTEAFF.

V gene TRBV5-6 combines with J gene TRBJ2-7, with 10 bases lining up with TRBD2. In germline, CDR1 is SGHDT, CDR2 YYEEEE. The CDR3 is 15 amino acids. Trimming removed 0 bases from V and 1 base from J; junction bases left unmatched: 1. This chain's CDR3 is CASSLASGRSYEQYF. CDR3 coding DNA: TGTGCCAGCAGCTTGGCTAGCGGGAGATCCTACGAGCAGTACTTC.